This TCR beta chain was recorded in a study of beta chain features in type 1 diabetes. Study-wide findings and caveats: For patients and controls alike, PCR might favor shorter templates to the same degree. Fewer insertions but more deletions were seen at VDJ junctions in type 1 diabetes patients. The study found moderately but significantly shorter TCRB CDR3s in all four CD4+ subsets of Type 1 diabetes patients.

Every isolated RNA sample was fully reverse transcribed, so sequencing captured expressed TCRB transcripts. TCRdb keeps only in-frame clones here, not all; method: immunoSEQ multiplex PCR. Of some 640,000 clones listed, roughly 13% were seen once; the top ten hold 0.03% to 0.045%. Per the germline V gene, CDR1 is SEHNR and CDR2 is FQNEAQ (reference sequence). The CDR3 is 15 residues long. V was clipped by 5 bases and J by 8 bases; unmatched bases: 11. This clone was counted only a few times. Its antigen is unidentified. Based on CD45RO/CCR7/CD25/CD127/CD95/CD27, CD4+ regulatory, stem cell-like memory, naive and central memory cells were sorted.

V is TRBV7-9 and J is TRBJ1-4; 7 positions agree with TRBD1. The sequence derives from a man younger than 30 with type 1 diabetes. What was sequenced was naive CD4+ T cells from blood. CDR3 nucleotide sequence: TGTGCCAGCAGCCTTGACAGGGCCGTAGGCGAAAAACTGTTTTTT. As protein: CASSLDRAVGEKLFF.